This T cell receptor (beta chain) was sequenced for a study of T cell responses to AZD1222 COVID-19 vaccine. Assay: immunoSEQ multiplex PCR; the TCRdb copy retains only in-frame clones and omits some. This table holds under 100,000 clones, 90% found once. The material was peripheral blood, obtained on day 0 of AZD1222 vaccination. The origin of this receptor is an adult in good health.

CDR3 DNA sequence: TGTGCCAGCAGCGGACAGGGTGTCGTCCAGCCCCAGCATTTT. Amino acids: CASSGQGVVQPQHF. The chain recombines TRBV6-2 or TRBV6-3 with TRBJ1-5; 8 bases are shared with TRBD1. Germline V lookup: CDR1 MNHEY, CDR2 SVGEGT. CDR3 length equals 14 residues. The ends lost 6 bases at V and 7 bases at J; junction bases unmatched: 8.